Below are 17 T cell receptor beta chains sequenced from a single sample in a study of T cells after yellow fever vaccination. TCRdb redid the calling of the 5' RACE reads with MiXCR, one entry per CDR3 protein. Of around 610,000 distinct CDR3 sequences in the sample, around an eighth were seen once. The source was PBMCs, collected on the day of the yellow fever booster vaccination. These receptors all come from a man aged 25 to 40 who received the YFV17D yellow fever vaccine.

This clonotype was seen many times. The chain employs TRBV7-9 and TRBJ1-2; D perhaps matches TRBD1 (5 bases). This CDR3 comprises 15 residues. Trimming shortened V by 1 base and J by 2 bases, and 11 bases separated the two germline ends. From germline, CDR1 is SEHNR and CDR2 FQNEAQ (reference sequence). The CDR3 coding sequence is TGTGCCAGCAGCTTAGGAGGGGCTCGGAACTATGGCTACACCTTC. It encodes CASSLGGARNYGYTF.

This clonotype was found a few times. The chain recombines TRBV5-4 with TRBJ2-2; 8 bases are shared with TRBD2. The germline V gene encodes CDR1 SGHNT and CDR2 YYREEE (reference sequence). The V segment lost 6 bases and the J segment 0 bases; nucleotides outside the gene matches: 10. This CDR3 is built from 17 residues. DNA of the CDR3: TGTGCCAGCAACGCAGCGGGAGCCCTTCCGAACACCGGGGAGCTGTTTTTT. Translation: CASNAAGALPNTGELFF.

The V and J genes are TRBV7-2 and TRBJ1-1; 8 bases map to TRBD1. This CDR3 contains 15 residues. The ends lost 6 bases at V and 1 base at J; junction bases unmatched: 7. CDR1 and CDR2 from the germline V gene are SGHTA and FQGNSA. The DNA of the CDR3 is TGTGCCAGCAGTCGCCAGGGGGCAGGGAACACTGAAGCTTTCTTT. It codes for CASSRQGAGNTEAFF.

The chain combines TRBV7-2 with TRBJ2-3; 7 bases align to TRBD2. Germline values: CDR1 SGHTA, CDR2 FQGNSA. The CDR3 is made up of 14 amino acids. With V trimmed by 7 bases and J by 5 bases, 9 bases remained unmatched. The CDR3 spells CASNQPGGGDTQYF. In DNA form, the CDR3 reads TGTGCCAGCAACCAACCGGGGGGAGGAGATACGCAGTATTTT.

This clonotype was seen a handful of times. This sequence joins TRBV7-9 and TRBJ1-2; no firm D call. Germline CDR1 and CDR2: SEHNR and FQNEAQ (reference sequence). With 6 bases removed from V and 3 bases from J, the gap between germline ends came to 11 bases. The CDR3 is 13 amino acids. CDR3 nucleotides: TGTGCCAGCAGTGGTCAGGCGGACTATGGCTACACCTTC. Its translation is CASSGQADYGYTF.

The chain links TRBV5-1 to TRBJ1-1; D is perhaps TRBD1 (5 bases). Trimming removed 4 bases at V and 1 base at J, with 11 bases between. Germline CDR1 reads SGHRS; CDR2 reads YFSETQ. This CDR3 is 14 amino acids long. Here the CDR3 reads CASSGTQGNTEAFF. The CDR3 nucleotides read TGCGCCAGCAGCGGGACTCAGGGGAACACTGAAGCTTTCTTT.

This clonotype was found a few times. The rearrangement joins TRBV30 to TRBJ2-1; 10 positions match TRBD2. Germline V gene data show CDR1 as GTSNPN and CDR2 as SVGIG (reference sequence). This CDR3 spans 18 amino acids. The trim removed 3 bases at V and 0 bases at J, leaving 11 bases unmatched. The CDR3 coding sequence is TGTGCCTGGAGGGGATCGACTAGCGGGTGGAGCTCCTACAATGAGCAGTTCTTC. This encodes CAWRGSTSGWSSYNEQFF.

A few counts support this clonotype. The V and J genes are TRBV30 and TRBJ1-1, with no clear D. V lost 0 bases and J lost 0, with 2 bases in between. CDR3 length: 12 amino acids. Germline V gives CDR1 GTSNPN, CDR2 SVGIG (reference sequence). The CDR3 nucleotides read TGTGCCTGGAGTGTAGTGAACACTGAAGCTTTCTTT. This gives the protein CAWSVVNTEAFF.

This clonotype was recorded a few times. This rearrangement joins TRBV7-2 to TRBJ2-5; D is possibly TRBD1 (5 bases). The V gene's germline CDR1 is SGHTA and CDR2 FQGNSA. Between the trimmed V and J ends, which lost 4 bases and 5 bases, there was a span of 14 bases. There are 14 residues in the CDR3. The CDR3 spells CASSSQATLETQYF. The CDR3, as DNA: TGTGCCAGCAGCTCACAGGCGACCCTGGAGACCCAGTACTTC.

This CDR3 reads CASREVWTIGDEQFF. The CDR3 bases are TGTGCCAGCAGAGAAGTGTGGACTATCGGGGATGAGCAGTTCTTC. The chain carries TRBV7-8 and TRBJ2-1; tentatively, D is TRBD2 (6 bases). The germline CDR1 and CDR2 sequences are SGHVS and FQNEAQ. V was clipped by 6 bases and J by 8 bases, with 20 bases between them. The CDR3 length is 15 residues.

The CDR3: CASSLNSGSYNEQFF. The DNA of the CDR3 is TGTGCCAGCTCCCTCAATAGCGGGTCCTACAATGAGCAGTTCTTC. This chain uses TRBV18 with TRBJ2-1, with 7 bases that match TRBD2. CDR1 is KGHSH, CDR2 LQKENI, per germline. The CDR3 consists of 15 residues. V lost 6 bases to trimming and J lost 1 base; unmatched junction nucleotides: 6.

This clonotype was recorded many times. The chain has TRBV20-1 and TRBJ1-2; 11 bases map to TRBD1. V trimming: 5 bases; J trimming: 5 bases; junction bases outside the gene matches: 4. This CDR3 has 13 amino acids. In germline, CDR1 is DFQATT, CDR2 SNEGSKA (reference sequence). The CDR3: CSAGGTGGYGYTF. CDR3 nucleotides: TGCAGTGCTGGGGGGACAGGGGGTTATGGCTACACCTTC.

This rearrangement joins TRBV19 to TRBJ2-7, with TRBD1 matching over 9 bases. CDR3 length equals 13 residues. The trim removed 8 bases at V and 4 bases at J, leaving 6 bases unmatched. CDR1 and CDR2 from the germline V gene are LNHDA and SQIVND (reference sequence). CDR3 in amino acids: CASSGTGKYEQYF. The DNA of the CDR3 is TGTGCCAGTTCCGGGACAGGGAAATACGAGCAGTACTTC.

The V and J genes are TRBV19 and TRBJ2-3, with D maybe TRBD2 (6 bases). The CDR3 runs 13 residues. V was cut by 3 bases and J by 7 bases, with 11 bases left in between. CDR1 and CDR2 (germline): LNHDA, SQIVND (reference sequence). The CDR3 loop is CASSMEGQNTQYF. The DNA for the CDR3 is TGTGCCAGTAGTATGGAGGGCCAAAATACGCAGTATTTT.

This chain links TRBV24-1 with TRBJ2-7; 12 nucleotides align to TRBD2. Germline assignment: CDR1 KGHDR and CDR2 SFDVKD. V was clipped by 5 bases and J by 2 bases; unmatched bases: 6. The CDR3 length is 16 residues. DNA of the CDR3: TGTGCCACCAGTGGCCGGACTAGCGGGACGGCCTACGAGCAGTACTTC. Protein sequence: CATSGRTSGTAYEQYF.

The chain is built from TRBV20-1 and TRBJ2-7; unclear D gene. This CDR3 spans 14 amino acids. Germline CDR1 DFQATT, CDR2 SNEGSKA (reference sequence). V lost 2 bases and J 3 bases, leaving 14 bases between the germline ends. The CDR3 reads CSARYASKNYEQYF. The DNA for the CDR3 is TGCAGTGCTAGATATGCCAGCAAGAACTACGAGCAGTACTTC.

This clonotype has just a few counts. The CDR3 coding sequence is TGTGCCAGCAGCGCCGACCCCGGACAGTCGAACACTGAAGCTTTCTTT. Residues: CASSADPGQSNTEAFF. The rearrangement joins TRBV9 to TRBJ1-1, with a weak D call TRBD1 (6 bases). The CDR3 totals 16 residues. Germline V gives CDR1 SGDLS, CDR2 YYNGEE. The germline V and J ends were trimmed by 3 bases and 1 base, with 16 bases remaining between them.